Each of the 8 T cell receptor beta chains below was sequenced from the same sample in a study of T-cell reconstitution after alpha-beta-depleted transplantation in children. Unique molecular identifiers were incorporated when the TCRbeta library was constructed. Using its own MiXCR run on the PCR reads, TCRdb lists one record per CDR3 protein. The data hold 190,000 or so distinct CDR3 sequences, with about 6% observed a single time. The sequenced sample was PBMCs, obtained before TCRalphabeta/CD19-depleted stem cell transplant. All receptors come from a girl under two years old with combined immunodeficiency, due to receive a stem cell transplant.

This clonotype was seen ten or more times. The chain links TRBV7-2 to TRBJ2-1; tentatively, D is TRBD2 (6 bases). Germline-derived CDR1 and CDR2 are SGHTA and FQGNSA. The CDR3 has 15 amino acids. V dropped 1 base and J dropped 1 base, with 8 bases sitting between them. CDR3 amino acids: CASSLVGGSYNEQFF. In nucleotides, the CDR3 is TGTGCCAGCAGCTTAGTCGGGGGATCCTACAATGAGCAGTTCTTC.

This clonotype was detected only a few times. This CDR3 reads CASSLAKEDRGGYGYTF. CDR3 bases: TGCGCCAGCAGCTTGGCCAAAGAGGACAGGGGAGGGTATGGCTACACCTTC. This sequence joins TRBV5-1 and TRBJ1-2; TRBD1 matches 9 bases. V lost 0 bases to trimming and J lost 5 bases; unmatched junction nucleotides: 11. The CDR3 runs to 17 residues. Germline V lookup: CDR1 SGHRS, CDR2 YFSETQ.

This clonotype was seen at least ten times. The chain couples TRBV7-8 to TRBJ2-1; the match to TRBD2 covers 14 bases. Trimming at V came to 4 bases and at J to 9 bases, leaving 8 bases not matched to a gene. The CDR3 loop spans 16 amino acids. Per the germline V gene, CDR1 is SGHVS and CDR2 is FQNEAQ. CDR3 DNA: TGTGCCAGCAGCTCCCCGGGACTAGCGGGAGAGATTGAGCAGTTCTTC. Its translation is CASSSPGLAGEIEQFF.

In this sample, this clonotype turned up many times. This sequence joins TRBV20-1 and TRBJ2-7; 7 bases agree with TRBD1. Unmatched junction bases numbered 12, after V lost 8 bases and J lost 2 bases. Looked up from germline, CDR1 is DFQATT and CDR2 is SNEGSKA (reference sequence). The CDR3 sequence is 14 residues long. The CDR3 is CSSEDRDHPYEQYF. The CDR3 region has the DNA TGCAGTTCCGAAGACAGGGACCATCCCTACGAGCAGTACTTC.

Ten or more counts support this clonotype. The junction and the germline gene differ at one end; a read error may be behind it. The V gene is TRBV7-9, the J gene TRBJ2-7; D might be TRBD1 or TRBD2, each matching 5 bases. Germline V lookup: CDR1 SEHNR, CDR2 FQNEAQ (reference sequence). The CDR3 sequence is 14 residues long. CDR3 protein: CSSSYDLGPNEQYF. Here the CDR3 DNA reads TGTTCCAGCAGCTACGATTTGGGACCCAACGAGCAGTACTTC.

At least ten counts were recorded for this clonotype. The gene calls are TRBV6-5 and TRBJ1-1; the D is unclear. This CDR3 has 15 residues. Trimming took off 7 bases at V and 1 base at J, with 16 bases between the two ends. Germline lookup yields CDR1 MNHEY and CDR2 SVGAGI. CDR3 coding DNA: TGTGCCAGCACCCAAGCCGGAGGGAGGAACACTGAAGCTTTCTTT. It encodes CASTQAGGRNTEAFF.

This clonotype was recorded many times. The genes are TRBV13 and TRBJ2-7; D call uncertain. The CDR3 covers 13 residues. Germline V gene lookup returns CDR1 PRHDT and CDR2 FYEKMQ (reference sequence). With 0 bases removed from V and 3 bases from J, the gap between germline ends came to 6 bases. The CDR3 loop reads CASSLGLIYEQYF. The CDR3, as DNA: TGTGCCAGCAGCTTAGGCCTAATCTACGAGCAGTACTTC.

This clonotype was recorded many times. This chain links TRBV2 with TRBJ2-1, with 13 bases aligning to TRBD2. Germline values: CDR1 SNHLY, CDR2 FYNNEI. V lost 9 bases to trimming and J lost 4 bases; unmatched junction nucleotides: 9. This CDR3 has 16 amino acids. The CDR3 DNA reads TGTGCCAGTTTCACTCGACTAGCGGGAGGATACAATGAGCAGTTCTTC. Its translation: CASFTRLAGGYNEQFF.